Following are 13 T cell receptor beta chains from one sample sequenced in a study of blood T cell repertoires in COVID-19. Data came from immunoSEQ multiplex PCR; TCRdb stores just in-frame clones and leaves some out. The sample has around 60,000 clones; over 75% are singletons. Material for sequencing was peripheral blood. All receptors derive from a human donor in a cohort sampled during active COVID-19.

The chain recombines TRBV28 with TRBJ1-2; 8 bases match TRBD1. J was trimmed by 0 bases and V by 3 bases; bases with no gene match: 6. The CDR3 consists of 16 residues. Germline lookup yields CDR1 MDHEN and CDR2 SYDVKM. CDR3 residues: CASSFPTTGANYGYTF. The CDR3 nucleotides are TGTGCCAGCAGTTTCCCGACGACAGGGGCTAACTATGGCTACACCTTC.

The DNA of the CDR3 is TGTGCCAGCAGTTTAACCGGGTTGGGCAATCAGCCCCAGCATTTT. Its protein is CASSLTGLGNQPQHF. The genes are TRBV27 and TRBJ1-5; D is undetermined. CDR1 and CDR2 (germline): MNHEY, SMNVEV (reference sequence). Trimming cost V 2 bases and J 2 bases, with 10 bases left between them. The CDR3 loop spans 15 amino acids.

The chain combines TRBV7-2 with TRBJ1-1, with D hard to call. This CDR3 comprises 15 residues. Germline CDR1 SGHTA, CDR2 FQGNSA. Between the trimmed V and J ends, which lost 6 bases and 3 bases, there was a span of 17 bases. CDR3 bases: TGTGCCAGCAGTTCCATACCCGGGAGATACACTGAAGCTTTCTTT. This gives the protein CASSSIPGRYTEAFF.

V gene TRBV15 combines with J gene TRBJ1-2; D is unclear. Germline values: CDR1 LNHNV, CDR2 YYDKDF (reference sequence). This CDR3 comprises 11 residues. Trimming removed 11 bases from V and 6 bases from J, with 13 bases in between. The CDR3 bases are TGTGCCGCAACCCCCGGTCATGGCTACACCTTC. Translation: CAATPGHGYTF.

This clone was recorded only once. The V call is TRBV6-2 or TRBV6-3, the J call TRBJ2-7; D is ambiguous. Trimming removed 6 bases from V and 4 bases from J, with 10 bases in between. The CDR3 loop spans 12 amino acids. Germline values: CDR1 MNHEY, CDR2 SVGEGT. CDR3 sequence: CASSRLRYEQYF. DNA of the CDR3: TGTGCCAGCAGCCGACTCAGATACGAGCAGTACTTC.

CDR3 protein: CASSQLVGGTGELFF. DNA for the CDR3: TGCGCCAGCAGCCAACTAGTCGGGGGTACCGGGGAGCTGTTTTTT. The chain employs TRBV4-1 and TRBJ2-2; possibly TRBD2 for D (6 bases). There are 15 residues in the CDR3. Trimming pared 2 bases from V and 5 bases from J, leaving 12 bases between. Germline V gene lookup returns CDR1 MGHRA and CDR2 YSYEKL.

The gene calls are TRBV4-2 and TRBJ2-3; 9 bases agree with TRBD2. Germline lookup yields CDR1 LGHNA and CDR2 YNFKEQ. Germline trimming cut 0 bases from V and 4 bases from J; bases unmatched to any gene: 2. This CDR3 region has 15 residues. Here the CDR3 DNA reads TGTGCCAGCAGCCAAGAGCGGGGGGGCCCAGATACGCAGTATTTT. This gives the protein CASSQERGGPDTQYF.

V is TRBV28 and J is TRBJ2-7; no reliable D call. The CDR3 consists of 14 residues. In germline, CDR1 is MDHEN, CDR2 SYDVKM. Between the trimmed V and J ends, which lost 3 bases and 0 bases, there was a span of 9 bases. The CDR3 loop reads CASSFFVSSYEQYF. The CDR3 DNA sequence: TGTGCCAGCAGTTTTTTTGTCAGCTCCTACGAGCAGTACTTC. Combining the CDR3 with reference TRBV28 and TRBJ2-7 gives the whole variable domain DVKVTQSSRYLVKRTGEKVFLECVQDMDHENMFWYRQDPGLGLRLIYFSYDVKMKEKGDIPEGYSVSREKKERFSLILESASTNQTSMYLCASSFFVSSYEQYFGPGTRLTVT.

The rearrangement uses TRBV19 and TRBJ2-1; D is undetermined. The CDR3 runs 15 residues. Germline V CDR1 and CDR2: LNHDA, SQIVND (reference sequence). Deletions cut 0 bases from V and 6 bases from J, with 12 bases between. CDR3 sequence reads: CASSIDPPLGNEQFF. Here the CDR3 DNA reads TGTGCCAGTAGTATAGATCCCCCCCTAGGCAATGAGCAGTTCTTC.

This clone is medium-sized in the sample. The J gene is TRBJ1-5, the V gene TRBV6-5; D perhaps matches TRBD1 (5 bases). V was shortened by 4 bases and J by 5 bases, with 9 bases between the two germline ends. There are 13 residues in the CDR3. The germline gives CDR1 MNHEY, CDR2 SVGAGI. DNA for the CDR3: TGTGCCAGCAGTTCCCAGGGCCATCAGCCCCAGCATTTT. This sequence encodes CASSSQGHQPQHF.

The rearrangement uses TRBV6-2 or TRBV6-3 and TRBJ2-7; TRBD1 aligns across 8 bases. The V and J ends lost 1 base and 4 bases, in that order; junction bases with no gene match: 6. CDR1 and CDR2 (germline): MNHEY, SVGEGT. This CDR3 has 15 residues. The CDR3 DNA follows: TGTGCCAGCAGTTACTTGCAGGGGGCAGTTTACGAGCAGTACTTC. Amino acids: CASSYLQGAVYEQYF.

V usage is TRBV9 and J usage is TRBJ1-4; perhaps TRBD1 as D (6 bases). The germline V and J ends were trimmed by 1 base and 5 bases, with 12 bases remaining between them. The CDR3 has 15 amino acids. Germline CDR1 and CDR2: SGDLS and YYNGEE. As DNA, the CDR3 is TGTGCCAGCAGCGTATTAGGACAGAAAAATGAAAAACTGTTTTTT. Translating gives CASSVLGQKNEKLFF.

The CDR3 is CASSETEGTSGNGGELFF. In nucleotides, the CDR3 is TGTGCCAGCAGTGAAACGGAAGGAACTAGCGGGAATGGCGGGGAGCTGTTTTTT. The rearrangement links TRBV2 to TRBJ2-2; TRBD2 aligns across 10 bases. With 2 bases clipped from V and 7 bases from J, the junction kept 13 bases outside the gene matches. Germline values: CDR1 SNHLY, CDR2 FYNNEI. The length of the CDR3 is 18 residues. Based on the CDR3 plus reference TRBV2 and TRBJ2-2, the full variable domain is EPEVTQTPSHQVTQMGQEVILRCVPISNHLYFYWYRQILGQKVEFLVSFYNNEISEKSEIFDDQFSVERPDGSNFTLKIRSTKLEDSAMYFCASSETEGTSGNGGELFFGEGSRLTVL.